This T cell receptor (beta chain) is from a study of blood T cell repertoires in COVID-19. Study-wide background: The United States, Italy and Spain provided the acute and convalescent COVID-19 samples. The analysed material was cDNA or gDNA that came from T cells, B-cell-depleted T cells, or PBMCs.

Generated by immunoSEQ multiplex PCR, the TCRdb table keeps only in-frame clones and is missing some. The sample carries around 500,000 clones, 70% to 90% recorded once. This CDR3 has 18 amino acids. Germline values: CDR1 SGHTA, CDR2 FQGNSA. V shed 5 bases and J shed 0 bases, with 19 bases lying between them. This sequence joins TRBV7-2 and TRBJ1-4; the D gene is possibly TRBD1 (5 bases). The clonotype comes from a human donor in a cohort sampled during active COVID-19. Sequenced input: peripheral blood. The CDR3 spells CASSATVSGGATNEKLFF. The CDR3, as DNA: TGTGCCAGCAGCGCGACAGTTTCGGGAGGCGCAACTAATGAAAAACTGTTTTTT.